These T cell receptor beta chains were read from a single sample in a study of T-cell reconstitution after alpha-beta-depleted transplantation in children. From the PCR reads, TCRdb called clonotypes with MiXCR, one entry per CDR3 protein. The sample carries roughly 90,000 distinct CDR3 sequences, more than 10% recorded once. The source material was PBMCs from the stem cell graft donor, sampled from the stem cell graft. The receptors were gathered from a human donor who donated a stem cell graft to a child with inherited bone marrow failure. CDR3s include the opening cysteine and the closing phenylalanine or tryptophan. Each record gives: J gene, D gene, V gene, clone size, CDR3 protein, CDR3 DNA. The D gene is left open where the match is weak. Some rows mark clone size as missing; the rest say once, few, many or name a class of expanded clone.

TRBJ2-5	NA	TRBV6-5	many	CASSPESRDFEGTQYF	TGTGCCAGCAGTCCTGAGTCCCGGGACTTCGAAGGGACCCAGTACTTC
TRBJ2-2	NA	TRBV4-3	many	CASSQGTDNTGELFF	TGCGCCAGCAGCCAAGGGACGGATAACACCGGGGAGCTGTTTTTT
TRBJ2-1	TRBD1	TRBV27	NA	CASSARRTGVGYNEQFF	TGTGCCAGCAGTGCGCGTAGGACAGGGGTTGGCTACAATGAGCAGTTCTTC
TRBJ2-6	NA	TRBV7-2	many	CASSLGRTGANVLTF	TGTGCCAGCAGCTTAGGGCGGACTGGGGCCAACGTCCTGACTTTC
TRBJ2-5	NA	TRBV15	NA	CATRQRETQYF	TGTGCCACCAGACAGAGGGAGACCCAGTACTTC
TRBJ1-1	TRBD1	TRBV28	NA	CASSFEGTGLAFF	TGTGCCAGCAGTTTCGAGGGGACAGGGTTGGCTTTCTTT
TRBJ2-1	TRBD2	TRBV5-1	few	CASSAHWTSGYNEQFF	TGCGCCAGCAGCGCCCACTGGACTAGCGGGTACAATGAGCAGTTCTTC
TRBJ1-1	NA	TRBV5-5	NA	CASSLAGTGMNTEAFF	TGTGCCAGCAGCTTGGCCGGGACCGGTATGAACACTGAAGCTTTCTTT
TRBJ2-7	NA	TRBV4-3	many	CASSQDVQSYEQYF	TGCGCCAGCAGCCAAGACGTACAGAGTTACGAGCAGTACTTC
TRBJ2-2	TRBD1	TRBV4-1	once	CASSRSGTGDGELFF	TGCGCCAGCAGCCGCTCCGGGACAGGGGACGGGGAGCTGTTTTTT
TRBJ1-4	NA	TRBV18	few	CASSPRTDATNEKLFF	TGTGCCAGCTCACCACGGACAGATGCAACTAATGAAAAACTGTTTTTT
TRBJ2-2	TRBD2	TRBV5-1	many	CASSSHSGRASTGELFF	TGCGCCAGCAGCTCCCATAGCGGGAGGGCGTCCACCGGGGAGCTGTTTTTT
TRBJ1-5	NA	TRBV7-8	NA	CASSSSWAGPLNQPQHF	TGTGCCAGCAGCTCCTCGTGGGCAGGACCTCTTAATCAGCCCCAGCATTTT
TRBJ1-3	NA	TRBV7-9	few	CASSLPGGQISGNTIYF	TGTGCCAGCAGCTTACCAGGTGGACAGATCTCTGGAAACACCATATATTTT
TRBJ2-7	TRBD1	TRBV5-1	NA	CASSSGQGTGFYEQYF	TGCGCCAGCAGCTCCGGACAGGGAACGGGGTTTTACGAGCAGTACTTC
TRBJ2-7	TRBD1	TRBV5-1	many	CASSVKGAQTYEQYF	TGCGCCAGCAGCGTGAAGGGGGCGCAGACCTACGAGCAGTACTTC
TRBJ1-1	NA	TRBV5-1	many	CASAQGEGSEAFF	TGCGCCAGCGCCCAAGGTGAGGGGTCTGAAGCTTTCTTT
TRBJ1-5	NA	TRBV12-3/TRBV12-4	many	CASSPSPGQVGYQPQHF	TGTGCCAGCAGCCCGTCCCCGGGACAAGTCGGGTATCAGCCCCAGCATTTT